This entry describes one TCR beta chain. Original methodology: Reference gene primer amplification gave estimated nucleated cell counts. TCRdb's copy holds only in-frame clones and misses some; the assay was immunoSEQ multiplex PCR. That table is the source of V, J and clone size, and D and trimming were worked out from the DNA. Of roughly 150,000 clones detected, 70% to 90% appear once; the ten largest clones hold 5% to 6%. This CDR3 spans 14 amino acids. Per the germline V gene, CDR1 is SGHRS and CDR2 is YFSETQ. Trimming cost V 4 bases and J 3 bases; bases outside gene matches: 5. The entry originates in a study of blood T cell repertoires in COVID-19. Study at large: There were acute and convalescent COVID-19 samples, and they came from the United States, Italy and Spain. From T cells, B-cell-depleted T cells, or PBMCs came the material, which was cDNA or gDNA.

Those enrolled, adults aged 18 to 89 years, came from around 24 US areas. This chain connects TRBV5-1 to TRBJ1-1; 8 nucleotides align to TRBD1. The source is a man in his forties or fifties who had recovered from COVID-19. Material: PBMCs or T cells enriched from blood (not recorded which). CDR3 sequence reads: CASSRGQADTEAFF. The DNA of the CDR3 is TGCGCCAGCAGCAGGGGACAGGCTGACACTGAAGCTTTCTTT.